This T cell receptor beta chain was identified in a study of shared clonotypes between healthy human individuals. Study results and limitations: Relative to memory subsets, naive subsets generally showed larger estimated richness.

Produced via immunoSEQ multiplex PCR; TCRdb's table is partial and in-frame only. The sample lists 2,500,000 or so clones, about nine tenths occurring once. Comments on this clone: Antigen specificity is unknown.

CDR1 and CDR2 from the germline V gene are SGHTA and FQGTGA. The CDR3 loop spans 15 amino acids. The ends were cut back, 4 bases at V and 5 bases at J, with 14 bases in the middle. V usage is TRBV7-3 and J usage is TRBJ2-2; TRBD1 or TRBD2 may be the D gene (6 bases each). Sample: naive CD4+ T cells from PBMCs. Subset given: CD45RA+ positively selected. The clonotype was recovered from a man aged 18 to 30 in good health. Some clones in this sample may be carry-over from other donors' samples. The CDR3 spells CASSSGGVRTGELFF. CDR3 sequence (DNA): TGTGCCAGCAGCTCCGGGGGCGTTAGGACCGGGGAGCTGTTTTTT.